This is a list of T cell receptor beta chains from one sample in a study of T-cell reconstitution after alpha-beta-depleted transplantation in children. TCRdb re-called the PCR reads with MiXCR, one entry per CDR3 protein. The repertoire includes 700,000 to 850,000 distinct CDR3 sequences, about 15% of them detected once, and around 4.5% sits in the top ten. The input for sequencing was PBMCs, mostly from graft donor cells, taken 360 days after TCRalphabeta/CD19-depleted stem cell transplant. Receptors were obtained from a male patient younger than 18 who had a stem cell transplant for acute lymphoblastic leukemia, so the T cells may come from the graft donor. Each CDR3 is given without its conserved first and last residue. The order of the fields is clone size, V gene, CDR3 length, CDR3 protein. Part of the rows lack a size; the others show once, few, many or a class for expanded clones.

few	TRBV5-1	13	ASRRPSNSGNTIY
-	TRBV20-1	12	SASDLGSTNPQY
-	TRBV7-8	15	ASSLDRAYSGANVLT
many	TRBV27	12	ASSLPGPDYEQY
-	TRBV6-1	13	ASSRSGGLGDTQY
-	TRBV23-1	17	ASSQSWRAHPGGNQPQH
-	TRBV7-8	10	AKIQGPGELF
many	TRBV5-1	11	ASSLEGLGELF
-	TRBV11-2	11	ASTKTGLDEQY
-	TRBV2	14	ASRNLDRGLDTEAF
few	TRBV5-6	12	ASSFLMSNQPQH
once	TRBV10-3	12	AISAVGLGNGQY
-	TRBV12-3/TRBV12-4	14	ASSTLGLAAHNEQF
few	TRBV27	13	ASSHYSGRSYEQY